The 6 T cell receptor beta chains below come from one sample, sequenced in a study of T cell repertoires in cytomegalovirus infection. In TCRdb, the reads were re-called with MiXCR into one record per CDR3 protein. Of approximately 990,000 distinct CDR3 sequences in the sample, approximately 31% were seen once. No antigen has been identified for these receptors. The sequencing here drew on cultured CD8+ T cells from PBMCs, taken from culture after CMV antigen stimulation. The receptors shown here come from a human donor in good health (CMV status not recorded). Some clones in this sample may be carry-over from other donors' samples.

This clonotype was recorded many times. The V and J genes are TRBV7-3 and TRBJ2-1, with TRBD2 identical over 11 bases. CDR3 length: 15 residues. V lost 0 bases, J lost 9 bases, and 4 bases stayed unmatched. The germline V gene encodes CDR1 SGHTA and CDR2 FQGTGA. This chain's CDR3 is CASSLTSGGAREQFF. CDR3 sequence (DNA): TGTGCCAGCAGCTTAACTAGCGGGGGGGCCCGTGAGCAGTTCTTC. The full variable domain, in which reference TRBV7-3 and TRBJ2-1 provide the parts outside the CDR3, is GAGVSQTPSNKVTEKGKYVELRCDPISGHTALYWYRQSLGQGPEFLIYFQGTGAADDSGLPNDRFFAVRPEGSVSTLKIQRTERGDSAVYLCASSLTSGGAREQFFGPGTRLTVL.

The CDR3 spells CASSLPGTASEAFF. CDR3 nucleotide sequence: TGTGCCAGCAGCTTACCCGGGACAGCTAGTGAAGCTTTCTTT. J is TRBJ1-1 and V is TRBV7-9; the match to TRBD1 covers 7 bases. The CDR3 loop spans 14 amino acids. The germline V gene encodes CDR1 SEHNR and CDR2 FQNEAQ (reference sequence). The V segment lost 2 bases and the J segment 7 bases; nucleotides outside the gene matches: 7.

This clonotype was counted only a few times. The chain has TRBV6-1 and TRBJ1-1; D might be TRBD1 (6 bases). CDR3 length: 17 residues. V lost 0 bases to trimming and J lost 0 bases, with 14 bases between them. Per germline, CDR1 MNHNS and CDR2 SASEGT. CDR3: CASSEAPLRGMNTEAFF. The CDR3 DNA follows: TGTGCCAGCAGTGAAGCACCCCTCAGGGGCATGAACACTGAAGCTTTCTTT.

V is TRBV6-6 and J is TRBJ1-4; TRBD1 matches at 9 bases. The length of the CDR3 is 16 residues. The germline V gene has CDR1 MNHNY and CDR2 SVGAGI (reference sequence). V was clipped by 4 bases and J by 2 bases; unmatched bases: 5. The DNA of the CDR3 is TGTGCCAGCAGTTTACCCGGGACAGGGACTAATGAAAAACTGTTTTTT. It translates to CASSLPGTGTNEKLFF.

The gene calls are TRBV10-3 and TRBJ1-1; D not certain. The germline gives CDR1 ENHRY, CDR2 SYGVKD. V was clipped by 10 bases and J by 1 base, with 10 bases between them. The CDR3 is made up of 12 amino acids. CDR3 bases: TGTGCCACCTCGGAGACGAACACTGAAGCTTTCTTT. It specifies CATSETNTEAFF.

This clonotype was seen a handful of times. The V gene is TRBV2, the J gene TRBJ2-1; 7 bases agree with TRBD2. Germline assignment: CDR1 SNHLY and CDR2 FYNNEI. The CDR3 runs to 13 residues. Trimming took 11 bases from V and 2 from J; bases not matched to a gene: 6. The chain's CDR3 is CAGGLRAYNEQFF. CDR3 in DNA: TGTGCCGGGGGACTACGGGCCTACAATGAGCAGTTCTTC. The whole variable domain, remainder taken from reference TRBV2 and TRBJ2-1, is EPEVTQTPSHQVTQMGQEVILRCVPISNHLYFYWYRQILGQKVEFLVSFYNNEISEKSEIFDDQFSVERPDGSNFTLKIRSTKLEDSAMYFCAGGLRAYNEQFFGPGTRLTVL.